This T cell receptor (beta chain) was sequenced in a study of T cells in Graves' hyperthyroidism and ophthalmopathy (dated by TCRdb to the late 2010s). Background on the whole study: Peripheral blood was sampled at the time of initial diagnosis, prior to any treatment. An independent validation cohort of around 20 hyperthyroidism patients and roughly 16 patients who later progressed to ophthalmopathy tested prospective prediction of ophthalmopathy. Following sampling, methimazole starting at 30 mg daily was given to hyperthyroidism patients, and high-dose intravenous methylprednisolone was given to ophthalmopathy patients. In more than 5 Graves' hyperthyroidism patients, the study also compared T-cell repertoires from thyroid tissue with T-cell repertoires from blood. A discovery cohort of about a hundred patients, about 44 with Graves' ophthalmopathy and 55 to 60 with stable Graves' hyperthyroidism, was used to find distinguishing TCR V-J signatures. The paper reports TCR Vbeta CDR3 sequencing of more than 120 peripheral blood samples: approximately 41 ophthalmopathy, roughly 80 hyperthyroidism and approximately 17 progressor patients. The 90 or so discovery patients were randomly split 7:3 into training and test sets.

Findings and caveats that apply to the study as a whole: In cross-validation, a model built on a 13 V-J signature told ophthalmopathy apart from stable hyperthyroidism with under 90% sensitivity and roughly 82% specificity, and in testing the same model reached 80%/75%. Blood samples also contained most of the expanded thyroid clonotypes (frequency above 0.001), which suggests that blood repertoires may reflect thyroid immune responses. In validation, progression to ophthalmopathy was predicted by the model with almost 71% sensitivity and approximately 78% specificity, a median of about 6.8 months before onset. No statistical method was used to set the sample size in advance, and investigators knew the group allocation.

The TCR beta CDR3 regions were amplified from RNA transcripts. For the first round of RT-PCR on the TCR CDR3, the HTBI primer set was used together with the Qiagen OneStep RT-PCR kit. The libraries were constructed in a second round of multiplex PCR and then size-selected and purified. Libraries were sequenced paired-end with 100 bp reads on an Illumina HiSeq2000. In the authors' own workflow: SOAPnuke was used to process the raw data, throwing out any read that contained adapters or uncalled bases, had a mean Phred below 15, or lacked an exact constant-primer or identifier match. COPE v1.2.5 was used to merge the high-quality paired reads, and each unique nucleotide sequence was defined as a clonotype. MiTCR v1.1 was used to align clonotypes to the IMGT TRBV, TRBD and TRBJ reference segments. The analysis included only V-J combinations with a frequency above 0.0001, which together covered 99% to 99.2% of the repertoires. The TCS score was defined as the ratio of F50 (clonal expansion) to E x V (chaos), calculated using BLOSUM62-based TCRdist between CDR3 peptides within each V-J. Welch's t-statistics and random forest reduced fewer than 550 V-J features to 13, which were used in a naive Bayes classifier (R e1071). The public reads were quality trimmed at Q25 with fastp and then assembled into clones with MiXCR by TCRdb, keeping productive beta chains. Every entry covers one CDR3 protein and lists the most common genes and DNA from its rows. The authors' filters were not applied to this entry. The sample data list around 520,000 distinct CDR3 sequences, and roughly an eighth of these were observed just once. The ten largest clonotypes hold 15% to 20% of the sample.

V loses 4 bases at its end and J loses 1 base; junction bases beyond the gene matches: 10. The CDR3 sequence holds 18 residues, the cysteine and phenylalanine included. The DNA shown is the 54-base CDR3, in frame from base 1. The germline V gene (reference sequence) specifies SGHKS as CDR1 and YYEKEE as CDR2. This clonotype was counted many times. The antigen it binds to is not known. No base quality information exists; no much larger clone differs at one position. A patient counted as having stable Graves' hyperthyroidism if no progression to ophthalmopathy occurred over 18 months of follow-up. Hyperthyroidism patients were aged 18 to 65 years and newly diagnosed, with disease duration of less than 2 months. Exclusion was applied to patients with uncontrolled infections, other autoimmune diseases, pregnancy or lactation. Clinical symptoms, serum thyroxine and TRAb, thyroid ultrasound, and orbital computed tomography formed the basis for the diagnoses. PBMCs were isolated from about 9.1 ml of fresh peripheral blood by Ficoll-Paque density gradient centrifugation. Total RNA was extracted using Trizol reagent, and RNA quality was assessed on an Agilent 2100 Bioanalyzer.

The sequence was collected from a woman aged 18-29 years with Graves' hyperthyroidism. The chain uses TRBV5-5 and TRBJ1-6; the junction holds 8 bases that match TRBD1. Sequences were obtained from blood. Here the CDR3 is given as CASSPWTGPGSYNSPLHF. The DNA is as follows: TGTGCCAGCAGCCCGTGGACAGGGCCGGGGTCCTATAATTCACCCCTCCACTTT. Supplemented by the reference TRBV5-5 and TRBJ1-6 proteins around the CDR3, the complete variable domain is DAGVTQSPTHLIKTRGQQVTLRCSPISGHKSVSWYQQVLGQGPQFIFQYYEKEERGRGNFPDRFSARQFPNYSSELNVNALLLGDSALYLCASSPWTGPGSYNSPLHFGNGTRLTVT.